Below, 20 T cell receptor beta chains from the same sample are listed, as sequenced in a study of blood T cell repertoires in COVID-19. TCRdb's copy holds only in-frame clones and misses some; the assay was immunoSEQ multiplex PCR. Of 200,000 to 250,000 clones listed, around 86% are singletons. The sequencing sample was made of peripheral blood. These receptors came from a man in his sixties with acute or convalescent COVID-19.

The chain couples TRBV6-5 to TRBJ1-2; 10 nucleotides align to TRBD1. Germline V gene lookup returns CDR1 MNHEY and CDR2 SVGAGI. V was pared by 2 bases and J by 1 base, with 1 base of the junction left unmatched. The CDR3 consists of 15 residues. CDR3 nucleotide sequence: TGTGCCAGCAGTTACGACAGGGGGCTTAACTATGGCTACACCTTC. Protein sequence: CASSYDRGLNYGYTF.

The chain is built from TRBV27 and TRBJ2-5; TRBD1 matches at 11 bases. The CDR3 consists of 16 residues. CDR1 and CDR2 (germline): MNHEY, SMNVEV (reference sequence). Unmatched junction bases numbered 9, after V lost 5 bases and J lost 4 bases. CDR3 loop: CASSPWTGGGRETQYF. For the CDR3, the DNA is TGTGCCAGCAGTCCATGGACAGGGGGCGGTCGAGAGACCCAGTACTTC.

This chain links TRBV5-8 with TRBJ1-1; no clear D gene. The CDR3 is 14 amino acids. Looked up from germline, CDR1 is SGHTS and CDR2 is YDEGEE. V was clipped by 0 bases and J by 4 bases, with 10 bases between them. CDR3 residues: CASSLADWSTEAFF. The DNA of the CDR3 is TGTGCCAGCAGCTTGGCGGATTGGAGCACTGAAGCTTTCTTT.

This chain links TRBV5-6 with TRBJ2-1; 7 bases are a match to TRBD1. The V gene end was trimmed by 4 bases and the J gene end by 8 bases; junction bases not matched to a gene: 12. CDR1 is SGHDT and CDR2 is YYEEEE in the germline V gene. This CDR3 is built from 15 residues. The CDR3 DNA reads TGTGCCAGCAGCCGGGAAATAGCTGACAGGGATGAGCAGTTCTTC. As protein: CASSREIADRDEQFF.

V gene TRBV4-3 combines with J gene TRBJ2-7; 9 bases align to TRBD2. The germline gives CDR1 LGHNA, CDR2 YSLEER. J lost 7 bases, V lost 0 bases, and 7 bases had no gene match. This CDR3 has 15 amino acids. CDR3 residues: CASSQELGLAGEQYF. DNA for the CDR3: TGCGCCAGCAGCCAAGAACTGGGACTAGCAGGAGAGCAGTACTTC.

This chain uses TRBV18 with TRBJ2-7, with TRBD1 matching 7 bases. Trimming removed 4 bases from V and 2 bases from J; junction bases left unmatched: 8. Per germline, CDR1 KGHSH and CDR2 LQKENI. The CDR3 is 15 amino acids. The CDR3 here is CASSQRTGGPYEQYF. The CDR3 DNA reads TGTGCCAGCTCACAGAGGACAGGAGGACCCTACGAGCAGTACTTC.

The chain is built from TRBV6-1 and TRBJ1-2; D is perhaps TRBD1 (5 bases). Germline loops: CDR1 MNHNS, CDR2 SASEGT. The CDR3 runs to 15 residues. With 2 bases removed from V and 5 bases from J, the gap between germline ends came to 15 bases. The CDR3: CASSESVGQGYGYTF. CDR3 DNA sequence: TGTGCCAGCAGTGAATCCGTGGGGCAGGGATATGGCTACACCTTC.

This clone was recorded once. The gene calls are TRBV7-9 and TRBJ2-7, with TRBD1 matching over 7 bases. This CDR3 comprises 14 residues. V shed 2 bases, J shed 5 bases, and the junction held 6 bases outside the gene matches. CDR1 and CDR2 from the germline V gene are SEHNR and FQNEAQ (reference sequence). CDR3 in amino acids: CASSLTGTADEQYF. CDR3 bases: TGTGCCAGCAGCTTAACCGGGACAGCAGACGAGCAGTACTTC.

This sequence joins TRBV28 and TRBJ2-3; the D is unclear. Per germline, CDR1 MDHEN and CDR2 SYDVKM. CDR3 length: 12 amino acids. Trimming removed 6 bases at V and 8 bases at J, with 12 bases between. For the CDR3, the DNA is TGTGCCAGCAGATACGAACCGGGTACGCAGTATTTT. This gives the protein CASRYEPGTQYF.

The chain's CDR3 is CASSYPSRDRVSYGYTF. CDR3 DNA sequence: TGTGCCAGCAGTTACCCCAGCCGGGACAGGGTATCCTATGGCTACACCTTC. This rearrangement joins TRBV6-2 or TRBV6-3 to TRBJ1-2; 9 bases agree with TRBD1. Trimming at V came to 2 bases and at J to 4 bases, leaving 11 bases not matched to a gene. Per germline, CDR1 MNHEY and CDR2 SVGEGT. The CDR3 has 17 residues.

This clone appeared a single time. This chain joins TRBV2 and TRBJ1-6; a possible D gene is TRBD1 (6 bases). V shed 6 bases and J shed 7 bases, with 19 bases lying between them. CDR3 length equals 16 residues. Germline V gene sequence: CDR1 SNHLY, CDR2 FYNNEI. In DNA, the CDR3 is TGTGCCAGCAGCGACACCGGACAGTTTGGGAATTCACCCCTCCACTTT. Amino acids: CASSDTGQFGNSPLHF. The full variable domain, with the rest looked up from reference TRBV2 and TRBJ1-6, is EPEVTQTPSHQVTQMGQEVILRCVPISNHLYFYWYRQILGQKVEFLVSFYNNEISEKSEIFDDQFSVERPDGSNFTLKIRSTKLEDSAMYFCASSDTGQFGNSPLHFGNGTRLTVT.

The V call is TRBV5-4, the J call TRBJ1-6; 8 bases are shared with TRBD1. The V segment lost 1 base and the J segment 9 bases; nucleotides outside the gene matches: 6. Germline assignment: CDR1 SGHNT and CDR2 YYREEE (reference sequence). This CDR3 comprises 15 residues. CDR3 residues: CASSLRTGPGSPLHF. CDR3 bases: TGTGCCAGCAGCTTGAGGACAGGGCCGGGTTCACCCCTCCACTTT.

The rearrangement uses TRBV5-4 and TRBJ1-1; D gene unclear. The CDR3 extends over 13 amino acids. In germline, CDR1 is SGHNT, CDR2 YYREEE (reference sequence). Deletions cut 4 bases from V and 7 bases from J, with 14 bases between. The DNA of the CDR3 is TGTGCCAGCAGCAAAGGCCCCTCGGGTGAAGCTTTCTTT. As protein: CASSKGPSGEAFF.

The J gene is TRBJ2-7, the V gene TRBV7-2; TRBD1 might be the D (5 bases). This CDR3 is built from 13 residues. The V end was cut by 6 bases, the J end by 0 bases, with 9 bases between. Germline CDR1 reads SGHTA; CDR2 reads FQGNSA. As DNA, the CDR3 is TGTGCCAGCAGTAGAAGGGGCTCCTACGAGCAGTACTTC. Translating it yields CASSRRGSYEQYF.

This chain links TRBV9 with TRBJ1-1; a weak D match, TRBD1 (6 bases). V lost 4 bases to trimming and J lost 4 bases, with 20 bases between them. The CDR3 extends over 16 amino acids. CDR1 and CDR2 from the germline V gene are SGDLS and YYNGEE. The DNA for the CDR3 is TGTGCCAGCAGCCCCCTGTCTGGGGGCGGTAGCACTGAAGCTTTCTTT. This translates into CASSPLSGGGSTEAFF.

The rearrangement links TRBV5-1 to TRBJ1-5; 9 positions agree with TRBD1. CDR3 size: 16 residues. The ends lost 0 bases at V and 3 bases at J; junction bases unmatched: 4. Per the germline V gene, CDR1 is SGHRS and CDR2 is YFSETQ. CDR3: CASSLDGTGINQPQHF. CDR3 sequence (DNA): TGCGCCAGCAGCTTGGATGGGACAGGGATCAATCAGCCCCAGCATTTT.

The chain links TRBV7-2 to TRBJ1-1; 9 positions agree with TRBD1. The CDR3 loop spans 15 amino acids. Germline-derived CDR1 and CDR2 are SGHTA and FQGNSA. With 1 base clipped from V and 5 bases from J, the junction kept 5 bases outside the gene matches. The CDR3 is CASSLVGQGGTEAFF. The CDR3 DNA is TGTGCCAGCAGCTTAGTGGGACAGGGAGGGACTGAAGCTTTCTTT.

The rearrangement uses TRBV27 and TRBJ2-3, with D perhaps TRBD1 (6 bases). Germline V gene lookup returns CDR1 MNHEY and CDR2 SMNVEV (reference sequence). The CDR3 consists of 17 residues. V was trimmed by 0 bases and J by 2 bases, leaving 15 bases between them. As DNA, the CDR3 is TGTGCCAGCAGTTTATCATACAGGGTTAGGGCCACAGATACGCAGTATTTT. It encodes CASSLSYRVRATDTQYF.

The chain recombines TRBV5-1 with TRBJ1-1; TRBD1 is a possible D gene (6 bases). Germline loops: CDR1 SGHRS, CDR2 YFSETQ. The CDR3 extends over 15 amino acids. With 4 bases removed from V and 0 bases from J, the gap between germline ends came to 13 bases. The CDR3 bases are TGCGCCAGCAGCCAAGAGGACAGCGTGAACACTGAAGCTTTCTTT. Residues: CASSQEDSVNTEAFF.

This clone was seen a few times. This chain uses TRBV4-2 with TRBJ2-1, with 7 bases matching TRBD1. The CDR3 length is 15 residues. The J segment lost 2 bases and the V segment lost 4 bases, leaving 5 bases of the junction unmatched. Per the germline V gene, CDR1 is LGHNA and CDR2 is YNFKEQ. The CDR3 is CASSRDRDPYNEQFF. The CDR3 region has the DNA TGTGCCAGCAGCCGCGACAGGGACCCCTACAATGAGCAGTTCTTC.